These 21 T cell receptor beta chains came from one sample sequenced in a study of OX40 agonist ivuxolimab in advanced cancers. Sequenced by immunoSEQ multiplex PCR; TCRdb stores in-frame clones only, minus some. This sample has 30,000 to 45,000 clones; more than 75% occur once, and the top ten carry roughly 2%. The sequences come from CD4+ or CD8+ T cells sorted from blood, collected in a trial of the OX40 agonist ivuxolimab. Receptors originate from an adult with an advanced solid tumor such as melanoma, head and neck, liver or kidney cancer.

V and J are TRBV7-3 and TRBJ2-3; D ambiguous. The germline gives CDR1 SGHTA, CDR2 FQGTGA. CDR3 size: 14 residues. V was pared by 4 bases and J by 3 bases, with 11 bases between. CDR3: CASSSHSRTDTQYF. The CDR3 coding sequence is TGTGCCAGCAGCTCCCACTCTAGGACAGATACGCAGTATTTT.

The chain links TRBV19 to TRBJ2-5; 12 nucleotides match TRBD2. CDR3 length equals 15 residues. The J segment lost 4 bases and the V segment lost 5 bases, leaving 5 bases of the junction unmatched. Germline values: CDR1 LNHDA, CDR2 SQIVND (reference sequence). CDR3 DNA sequence: TGTGCCAGTAGTTCCACTAGCGGGGGGTTAGAGACCCAGTACTTC. Translation: CASSSTSGGLETQYF.

The chain joins TRBV2 to TRBJ2-5; TRBD1 is a possible D gene (6 bases). Germline V gives CDR1 SNHLY, CDR2 FYNNEI. This CDR3 has 13 amino acids. V shed 4 bases and J shed 4 bases, with 10 bases lying between them. The CDR3 reads CASSGQVGETQYF. CDR3 DNA: TGTGCCAGCAGTGGACAGGTAGGAGAGACCCAGTACTTC.

The chain has TRBV5-4 and TRBJ1-2; D unclear. Germline assignment: CDR1 SGHNT and CDR2 YYREEE (reference sequence). Between the trimmed V and J ends, which lost 3 bases and 5 bases, there was a span of 14 bases. CDR3 length: 14 amino acids. Written as DNA, the CDR3 is TGTGCCAGCAGCTCCGAGACCAGCTCATATGGCTACACCTTC. It translates to CASSSETSSYGYTF. Complete variable domain (other parts from reference TRBV5-4 and TRBJ1-2): ETGVTQSPTHLIKTRGQQVTLRCSSQSGHNTVSWYQQALGQGPQFIFQYYREEENGRGNFPPRFSGLQFPNYSSELNVNALELDDSALYLCASSSETSSYGYTFGSGTRLTVV.

This clone was counted a few times. This chain joins TRBV4-1 and TRBJ1-5; unclear D gene. The CDR3 length is 17 residues. V lost 0 bases, J lost 3 bases, and 15 bases lay in between. Germline V gives CDR1 MGHRA, CDR2 YSYEKL. CDR3 protein: CASSQDRAGANNQPQHF. The CDR3 DNA is TGCGCCAGCAGCCAAGATCGGGCAGGAGCTAACAATCAGCCCCAGCATTTT.

This clone was detected only once. CDR3 coding DNA: TGTGCCTGGAGCGCCGATAACAGGGATGAGCAGTACTTC. Amino acids: CAWSADNRDEQYF. The chain employs TRBV30 and TRBJ2-7; tentatively, D is TRBD1 (6 bases). The germline V gene has CDR1 GTSNPN and CDR2 SVGIG (reference sequence). The CDR3 runs to 13 residues. V was trimmed by 3 bases and J by 7 bases, leaving 16 bases between them.

The chain carries TRBV5-6 and TRBJ1-1, with D unclear. This CDR3 region has 16 residues. Germline V gene data show CDR1 as SGHDT and CDR2 as YYEEEE. Deletions cut 0 bases from V and 0 bases from J, with 12 bases between. Written as DNA, the CDR3 is TGTGCCAGCAGCTTGGCAAGGAGACCCATGAACACTGAAGCTTTCTTT. It codes for CASSLARRPMNTEAFF.

The chain is built from TRBV6-1 and TRBJ2-7; a possible D gene is TRBD1 (7 bases). CDR3 length: 14 amino acids. The germline CDR1 and CDR2 sequences are MNHNS and SASEGT. V was pared by 1 base and J by 6 bases, with 13 bases between. CDR3 sequence reads: CASSEGGDSAEQYF. For the CDR3, the DNA is TGTGCCAGCAGTGAAGGGGGGGACAGCGCCGAGCAGTACTTC.

The V gene is TRBV13, the J gene TRBJ2-5; D is undetermined. Trimming removed 2 bases from V and 2 bases from J, with 6 bases in between. Germline assignment: CDR1 PRHDT and CDR2 FYEKMQ (reference sequence). This CDR3 has 13 residues. CDR3 in amino acids: CASSLNVQETQYF. Written as DNA, the CDR3 is TGTGCCAGCAGCTTAAACGTACAAGAGACCCAGTACTTC.

The V gene is TRBV5-1, the J gene TRBJ2-7; tentatively, D is TRBD1 (9 bases). This CDR3 is built from 15 residues. The V end was cut by 4 bases, the J end by 4 bases, with 18 bases between. Germline CDR1 is SGHRS and CDR2 is YFSETQ. This CDR3 reads CASSVGGGQGYEQYF. The DNA of the CDR3 is TGCGCCAGCAGCGTCGGGGGGGGACAGGGATACGAGCAGTACTTC.

The V call is TRBV30, the J call TRBJ2-2, with a weak D call TRBD2 (7 bases). This CDR3 contains 15 residues. Trimming took 0 bases from V and 6 from J, leaving 14 bases between them. Germline V gene data show CDR1 as GTSNPN and CDR2 as SVGIG (reference sequence). The CDR3 region has the DNA TGTGCCTGGAGTGTAGGGGGGGCCTCCCCCGGGGAGCTGTTTTTT. Encoded protein: CAWSVGGASPGELFF.

CDR3 DNA sequence: TGTGCCAGCAGTTACCTGCGGGATACGCAGTATTTT. This translates into CASSYLRDTQYF. The rearrangement links TRBV6-6 to TRBJ2-3; D unresolved. The CDR3 extends over 12 amino acids. Looked up from germline, CDR1 is MNHNY and CDR2 is SVGAGI (reference sequence). V was pared by 2 bases and J by 6 bases, with 6 bases between.

The chain links TRBV7-9 to TRBJ2-5, with TRBD1 matching 9 bases. Per germline, CDR1 SEHNR and CDR2 FQNEAQ (reference sequence). The trim removed 4 bases at V and 7 bases at J, leaving 4 bases unmatched. The CDR3 spans 13 residues. The CDR3 sequence: CASSSDRGVTQYF. The CDR3 coding sequence is TGTGCCAGCAGCTCAGACAGGGGGGTGACCCAGTACTTC. Full variable domain (outside the CDR3, taken from reference TRBV7-9 and TRBJ2-5): DTGVSQNPRHKITKRGQNVTFRCDPISEHNRLYWYRQTLGQGPEFLTYFQNEAQLEKSRLLSDRFSAERPKGSFSTLEIQRTEQGDSAMYLCASSSDRGVTQYFGPGTRLLVL.

This clone was recorded a few times. The rearrangement links TRBV9 to TRBJ1-1, with a possible D match to TRBD1 (5 bases). The CDR3 runs 15 residues. Germline CDR1 is SGDLS and CDR2 is YYNGEE. Trimming removed 0 bases from V and 0 bases from J, with 9 bases in between. The CDR3: CASSVGQTMNTEAFF. CDR3 bases: TGTGCCAGCAGCGTAGGACAGACCATGAACACTGAAGCTTTCTTT.

This chain links TRBV7-3 with TRBJ2-1; D gene ambiguous. The germline gives CDR1 SGHTA, CDR2 FQGTGA. Trimming left V 5 bases short and J 5 bases short, with 16 bases between. The CDR3 sequence is 15 residues long. CDR3 nucleotide sequence: TGTGCCAGCAGCCCGGCTATTAGCTTTGACAATGAGCAGTTCTTC. It is translated as CASSPAISFDNEQFF.

The genes are TRBV30 and TRBJ2-1; TRBD2 agrees at 11 bases. Looked up from germline, CDR1 is GTSNPN and CDR2 is SVGIG (reference sequence). This CDR3 is built from 18 residues. V gave up 3 bases and J gave up 3 bases; unmatched junction bases: 13. The CDR3 DNA reads TGTGCCTGGAGGATTAGGCGTCTAGCGGGAGGAGGCTACAATGAGCAGTTCTTC. It encodes CAWRIRRLAGGGYNEQFF. The whole variable domain, filled in from reference TRBV30 and TRBJ2-1, reads SQTIHQWPATLVQPVGSPLSLECTVEGTSNPNLYWYRQAAGRGLQLLFYSVGIGQISSEVPQNLSASRPQDRQFILSSKKLLLSDSGFYLCAWRIRRLAGGGYNEQFFGPGTRLTVL.

This clone came up once. The V gene is TRBV7-9, the J gene TRBJ2-1, with 10 bases identical to TRBD2. The junction had 13 bases not matched to a gene; V was cut back by 5 bases and J by 0 bases. Germline V lookup: CDR1 SEHNR, CDR2 FQNEAQ (reference sequence). This CDR3 comprises 19 residues. The CDR3 DNA follows: TGTGCCAGCAGCCCAAGGAAGCGGGAGGGCCCACCCTCCTACAATGAGCAGTTCTTC. The encoded protein is CASSPRKREGPPSYNEQFF.

The chain uses TRBV7-8 and TRBJ2-7; no firm D call. The V gene lost 2 bases and the J gene lost 4 bases, with 12 bases spanning the gap. This CDR3 comprises 14 residues. Germline V gives CDR1 SGHVS, CDR2 FQNEAQ. The DNA for the CDR3 is TGTGCCAGCAGCTTATTGACACCGCGGTACGAGCAGTACTTC. Its translation is CASSLLTPRYEQYF.

This sequence joins TRBV5-1 and TRBJ2-7; D is ambiguous. Trimming left V 1 base short and J 7 bases short, with 18 bases between. The CDR3 runs to 15 residues. Germline V gene data show CDR1 as SGHRS and CDR2 as YFSETQ. Written as DNA, the CDR3 is TGCGCCAGCAGCTTGCTGTCCCTCTCTTCTAATGAGCAGTACTTC. Protein product: CASSLLSLSSNEQYF.

The chain is built from TRBV10-3 and TRBJ2-2, with TRBD1 identical over 7 bases. J lost 1 base, V lost 6 bases, and 11 bases had no gene match. CDR3 length: 17 residues. Looked up from germline, CDR1 is ENHRY and CDR2 is SYGVKD. The CDR3 region has the DNA TGTGCCATCAGCGGACAGGATTGGCCACAGAACACCGGGGAGCTGTTTTTT. Translating gives CAISGQDWPQNTGELFF.

The chain employs TRBV18 and TRBJ2-5; tentatively, D is TRBD1 (5 bases). Looked up from germline, CDR1 is KGHSH and CDR2 is LQKENI. This CDR3 contains 14 residues. Trimming pared 1 base from V and 4 bases from J, leaving 10 bases between. DNA of the CDR3: TGTGCCAGCTCACCACGACAGTTTGGAGAGACCCAGTACTTC. Protein: CASSPRQFGETQYF.